This T cell receptor (beta chain) comes out of a study of shared clonotypes between healthy human individuals. This clone was counted a few times. V shed 6 bases and J shed 4 bases, with 9 bases lying between them. This CDR3 has 12 residues. Germline CDR1 is MDHEN and CDR2 is SYDVKM. Each subset's genomic DNA was shared equally among a number of immunoSEQ plates. Produced via immunoSEQ multiplex PCR; TCRdb's table is partial and in-frame only. The table includes 2 million to 2.5 million clones, just under 95% detected once. The sequence derives from a man aged 18 to 30 in good health. Some clones in this sample may be carry-over from other donors' samples. This chain connects TRBV28 to TRBJ1-2, with unresolved D. Sample: naive CD4+ T cells from PBMCs. Subset specified: CD45RA+ positively selected. The CDR3 DNA reads as TGTGCCAGCAGGGCTACAGCCTATGGCTACACCTTC. Translating it yields CASRATAYGYTF.